This T cell receptor beta chain originates from a study of blood T cells in healthy people across ages. For the second PCR, which ran for about 7 to 11 cycles, a sample-barcoded 5' primer and a J-beta primer mix were used. TCRdb processed the 5' RACE reads anew with MiXCR; each CDR3 protein has one entry. The sample lists roughly 680,000 distinct CDR3 sequences, about 50% occurring once. Trimming shortened V by 2 bases and J by 11 bases, and 24 bases separated the two germline ends. Germline CDR1 and CDR2: SGHNT and YENEEA. The CDR3 covers 16 residues. Peripheral blood samples of roughly 9.9 milliliters were drawn from each donor.

The TCR was taken from a woman over 75 in good health. Sample: blood. The V gene is TRBV11-3, the J gene TRBJ2-5; D ambiguous. CDR3 region: CASSLKVPDSSNEQYF. CDR3 bases: TGTGCCAGCAGCTTAAAGGTTCCGGATAGCTCCAATGAGCAGTACTTC.